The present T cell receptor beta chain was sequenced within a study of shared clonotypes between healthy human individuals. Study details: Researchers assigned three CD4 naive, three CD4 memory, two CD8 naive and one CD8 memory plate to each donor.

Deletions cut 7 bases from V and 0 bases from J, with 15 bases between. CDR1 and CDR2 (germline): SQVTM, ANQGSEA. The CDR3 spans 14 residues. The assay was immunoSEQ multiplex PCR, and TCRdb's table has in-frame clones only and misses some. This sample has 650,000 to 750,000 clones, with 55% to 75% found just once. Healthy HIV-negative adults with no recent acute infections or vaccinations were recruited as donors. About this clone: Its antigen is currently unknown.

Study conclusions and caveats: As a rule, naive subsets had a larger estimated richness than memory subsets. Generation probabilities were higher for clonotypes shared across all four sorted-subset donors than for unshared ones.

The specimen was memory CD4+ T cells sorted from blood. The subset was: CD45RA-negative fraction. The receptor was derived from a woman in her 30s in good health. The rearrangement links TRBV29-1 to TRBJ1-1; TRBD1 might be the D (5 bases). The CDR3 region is CSAGSGRVNTEAFF. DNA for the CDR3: TGCAGCGCCGGATCGGGACGGGTGAACACTGAAGCTTTCTTT. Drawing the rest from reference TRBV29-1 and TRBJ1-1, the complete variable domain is SAVISQKPSRDICQRGTSLTIQCQVDSQVTMMFWYRQQPGQSLTLIATANQGSEATYESGFVIDKFPISRPNLTFSTLTVSNMSPEDSSIYLCSAGSGRVNTEAFFGQGTRLTVV.